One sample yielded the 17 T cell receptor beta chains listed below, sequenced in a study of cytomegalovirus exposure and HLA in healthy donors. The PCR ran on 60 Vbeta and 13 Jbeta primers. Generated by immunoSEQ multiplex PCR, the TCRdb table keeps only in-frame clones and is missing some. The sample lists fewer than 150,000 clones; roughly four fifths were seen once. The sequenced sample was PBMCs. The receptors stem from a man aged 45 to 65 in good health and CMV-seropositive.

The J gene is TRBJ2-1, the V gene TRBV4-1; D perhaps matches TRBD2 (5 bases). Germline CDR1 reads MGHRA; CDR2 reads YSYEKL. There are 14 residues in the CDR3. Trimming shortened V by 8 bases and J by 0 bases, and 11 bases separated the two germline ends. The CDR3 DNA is TGCGCCAGCGCCAGAGGGAGCTCCTACAATGAGCAGTTCTTC. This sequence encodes CASARGSSYNEQFF.

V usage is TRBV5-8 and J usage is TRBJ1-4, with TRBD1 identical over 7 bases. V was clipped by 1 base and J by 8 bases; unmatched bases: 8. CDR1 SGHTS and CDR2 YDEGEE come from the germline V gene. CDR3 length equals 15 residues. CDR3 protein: CASSLTTGAGEKLFF. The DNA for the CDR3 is TGTGCCAGCAGCTTGACTACAGGGGCTGGCGAAAAACTGTTTTTT.

CDR3 coding DNA: TGTGCCAGCAGACCTGGGGGGAGCTCCTACAATGAGCAGTTCTTC. It codes for CASRPGGSSYNEQFF. This chain joins TRBV6-6 and TRBJ2-1; D might be TRBD2 (6 bases). V lost 6 bases, J lost 0 bases, and 12 bases lay in between. CDR3 length equals 15 residues. The germline CDR1 and CDR2 sequences are MNHNY and SVGAGI (reference sequence).

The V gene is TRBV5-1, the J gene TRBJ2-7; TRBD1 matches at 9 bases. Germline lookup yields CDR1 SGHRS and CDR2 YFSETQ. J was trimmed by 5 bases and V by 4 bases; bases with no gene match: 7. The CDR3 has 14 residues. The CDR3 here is CASSPGQGSDEQYF. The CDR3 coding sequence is TGCGCCAGCAGCCCGGGACAGGGATCCGACGAGCAGTACTTC. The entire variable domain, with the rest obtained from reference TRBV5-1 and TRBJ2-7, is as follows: KAGVTQTPRYLIKTRGQQVTLSCSPISGHRSVSWYQQTPGQGLQFLFEYFSETQRNKGNFPGRFSGRQFSNSRSEMNVSTLELGDSALYLCASSPGQGSDEQYFGPGTRLTVT.

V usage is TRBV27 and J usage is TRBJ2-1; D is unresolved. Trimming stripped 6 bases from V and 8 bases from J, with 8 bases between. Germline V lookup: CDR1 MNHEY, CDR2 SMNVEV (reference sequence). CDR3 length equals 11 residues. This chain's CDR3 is CASSERYEQFF. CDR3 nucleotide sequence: TGTGCCAGCAGCGAGAGGTATGAGCAGTTCTTC.

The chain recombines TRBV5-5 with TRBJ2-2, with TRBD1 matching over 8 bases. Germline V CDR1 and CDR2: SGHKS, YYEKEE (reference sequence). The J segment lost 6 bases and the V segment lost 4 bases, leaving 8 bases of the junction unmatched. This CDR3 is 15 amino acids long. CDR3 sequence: CASSRWTGHPGELFF. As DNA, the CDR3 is TGTGCCAGCAGCCGGTGGACAGGGCATCCCGGGGAGCTGTTTTTT.

CDR3 sequence: CASSPSGNGGYTF. The CDR3 region has the DNA TGTGCCAGCAGTCCCTCGGGGAATGGAGGCTACACCTTC. V is TRBV27 and J is TRBJ1-2; D unclear. Trimming removed 5 bases at V and 8 bases at J, with 15 bases between. The CDR3 has 13 residues. Germline-derived CDR1 and CDR2 are MNHEY and SMNVEV (reference sequence).

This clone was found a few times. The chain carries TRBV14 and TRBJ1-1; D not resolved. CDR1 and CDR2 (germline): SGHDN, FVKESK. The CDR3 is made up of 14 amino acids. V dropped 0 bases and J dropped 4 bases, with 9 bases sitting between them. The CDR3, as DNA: TGTGCCAGCAGCCAAGATTTGCGGGCCACTGAAGCTTTCTTT. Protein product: CASSQDLRATEAFF.

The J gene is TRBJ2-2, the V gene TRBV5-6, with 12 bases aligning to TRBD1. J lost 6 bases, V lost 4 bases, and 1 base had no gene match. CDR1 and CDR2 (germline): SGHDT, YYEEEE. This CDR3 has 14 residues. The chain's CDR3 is CASSRDRGPGELFF. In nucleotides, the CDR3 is TGTGCCAGCAGCCGGGACAGGGGGCCCGGGGAGCTGTTTTTT.

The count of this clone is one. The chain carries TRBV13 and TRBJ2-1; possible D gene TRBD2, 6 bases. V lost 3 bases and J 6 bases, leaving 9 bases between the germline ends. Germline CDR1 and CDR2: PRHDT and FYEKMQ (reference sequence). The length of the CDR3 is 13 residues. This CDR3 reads CASSFGGSNEQFF. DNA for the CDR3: TGTGCCAGCAGCTTCGGGGGAAGCAATGAGCAGTTCTTC.

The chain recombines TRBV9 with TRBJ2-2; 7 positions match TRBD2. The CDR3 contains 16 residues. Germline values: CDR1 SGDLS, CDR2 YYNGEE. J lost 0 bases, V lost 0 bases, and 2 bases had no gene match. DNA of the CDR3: TGTGCCAGCAGCGTAGCGGCGGGGGCGAACACCGGGGAGCTGTTTTTT. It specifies CASSVAAGANTGELFF. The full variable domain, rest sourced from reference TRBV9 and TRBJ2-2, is DSGVTQTPKHLITATGQRVTLRCSPRSGDLSVYWYQQSLDQGLQFLIQYYNGEERAKGNILERFSAQQFPDLHSELNLSSLELGDSALYFCASSVAAGANTGELFFGEGSRLTVL.

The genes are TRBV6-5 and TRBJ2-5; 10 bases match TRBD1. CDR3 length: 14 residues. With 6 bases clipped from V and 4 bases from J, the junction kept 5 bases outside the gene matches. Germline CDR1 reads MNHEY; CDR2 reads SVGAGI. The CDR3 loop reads CASSPTGGRETQYF. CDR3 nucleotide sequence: TGTGCCAGCAGCCCGACAGGGGGCAGAGAGACCCAGTACTTC.

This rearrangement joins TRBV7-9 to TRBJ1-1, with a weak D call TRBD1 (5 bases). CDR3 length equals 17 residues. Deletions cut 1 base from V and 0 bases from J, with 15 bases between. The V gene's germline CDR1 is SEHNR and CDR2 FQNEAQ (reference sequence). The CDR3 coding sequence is TGTGCCAGCAGCTTAGACTTTTCAAGCAGGGTGAACACTGAAGCTTTCTTT. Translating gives CASSLDFSSRVNTEAFF.

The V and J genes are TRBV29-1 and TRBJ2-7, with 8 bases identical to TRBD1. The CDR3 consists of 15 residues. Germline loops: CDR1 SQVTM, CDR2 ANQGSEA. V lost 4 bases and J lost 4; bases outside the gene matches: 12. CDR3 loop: CSVVGPRQGFYEQYF. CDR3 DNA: TGCAGCGTTGTAGGTCCGAGACAGGGGTTTTACGAGCAGTACTTC.

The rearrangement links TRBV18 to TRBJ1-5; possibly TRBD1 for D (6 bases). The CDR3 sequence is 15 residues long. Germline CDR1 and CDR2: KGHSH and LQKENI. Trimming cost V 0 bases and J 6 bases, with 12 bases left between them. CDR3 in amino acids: CASSPPGGVSQPQHF. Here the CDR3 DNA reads TGTGCCAGCTCACCACCAGGGGGAGTGAGTCAGCCCCAGCATTTT.

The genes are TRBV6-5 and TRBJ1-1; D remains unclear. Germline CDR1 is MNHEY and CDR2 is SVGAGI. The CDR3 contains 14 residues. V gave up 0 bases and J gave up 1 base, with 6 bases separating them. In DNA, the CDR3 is TGTGCCAGCAGTTACTCGACTTGGAACACTGAAGCTTTCTTT. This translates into CASSYSTWNTEAFF.

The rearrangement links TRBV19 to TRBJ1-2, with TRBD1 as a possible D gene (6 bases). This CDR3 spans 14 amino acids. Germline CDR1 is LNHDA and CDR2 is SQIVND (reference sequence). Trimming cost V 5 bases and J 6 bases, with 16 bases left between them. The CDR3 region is CASSPRAGENGYTF. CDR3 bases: TGTGCCAGTAGTCCCCGCGCAGGGGAGAATGGCTACACCTTC.